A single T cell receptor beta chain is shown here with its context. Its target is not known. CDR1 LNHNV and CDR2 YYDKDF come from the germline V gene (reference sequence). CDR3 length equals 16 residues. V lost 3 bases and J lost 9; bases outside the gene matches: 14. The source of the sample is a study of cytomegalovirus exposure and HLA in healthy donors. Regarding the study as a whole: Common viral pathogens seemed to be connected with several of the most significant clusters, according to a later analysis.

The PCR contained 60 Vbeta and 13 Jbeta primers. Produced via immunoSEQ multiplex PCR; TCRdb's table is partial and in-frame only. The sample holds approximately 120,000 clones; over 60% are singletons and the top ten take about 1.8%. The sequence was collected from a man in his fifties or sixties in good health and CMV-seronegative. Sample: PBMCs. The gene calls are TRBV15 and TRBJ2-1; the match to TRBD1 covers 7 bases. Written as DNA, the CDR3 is TGTGCCACCAGCAGGGCCGGGACAGCGAGCTTTGGTGAGCAGTTCTTC. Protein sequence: CATSRAGTASFGEQFF.